This entry concerns a single TCR beta chain. What it binds is unknown. Authors' processing steps: Junction-only immunoSEQ sequences carried no quality scores, so filtering differed. This table comes from immunoSEQ multiplex PCR, and its TCRdb copy is limited to in-frame clones, with some not included. The D gene and trimming were derived from the DNA, and the V and J assignments and clone size from that table. The repertoire has around 940,000 clones, over 75% of them found once; the top ten carry nearly 1.5%. This specimen belongs to a study of shared clonotypes between healthy human individuals. Trimming shortened V by 7 bases and J by 9 bases, and 13 bases separated the two germline ends. The CDR3 runs to 13 residues. CDR1 and CDR2 from the germline V gene are MNHEY and SMNVEV (reference sequence). Broader study findings: Rarefaction demonstrated incomplete sorted-subset sequencing despite large depth. Sharing across four donors was seen in roughly 5.2% of naive CD4 clonotypes. What limited the represented genetic and exposure-history diversity was the small number of donors.

Sequencing was done on a sample of memory CD4+ T cells sorted from blood. Subset in this sample: CD45RA-negative fraction. The TCR was taken from a man younger than 35 in good health. The rearrangement uses TRBV27 and TRBJ1-6; D remains ambiguous. As DNA, the CDR3 is TGTGCCAGCACCTTAATAGGTGGTTCACCCCTCCACTTT. This gives the protein CASTLIGGSPLHF.